This TCR beta chain is drawn from a study of blood T cell repertoires in COVID-19. The wider study: The samples span acute and convalescent COVID-19 from the United States, Italy and Spain. T cells, B-cell-depleted T cells, or PBMCs supplied cDNA or gDNA.

Original processing notes: Estimated nucleated cell counts came from reference gene primer amplification. Some clones are missing from TCRdb's copy, which holds only in-frame ones; the method was immunoSEQ multiplex PCR. Clone size and V and J calls were adopted from that table, with D and trimming inferred from the DNA. The sample holds about 260,000 clones, about nine tenths seen once. CDR1 and CDR2 (germline): SGHDT, YYEEEE. The J segment lost 3 bases and the V segment lost 2 bases, leaving 6 bases of the junction unmatched. The CDR3 is 15 amino acids. The gene calls are TRBV5-6 and TRBJ2-3, with 7 bases that match TRBD2. The TCR originated in a woman aged 40 to 50 with acute or convalescent COVID-19. Sequencing was done on a sample of peripheral blood. CDR3 in DNA: TGTGCCAGCAGCTTAGGTGGCGGGGGAACAGATACGCAGTATTTT. It specifies CASSLGGGGTDTQYF.